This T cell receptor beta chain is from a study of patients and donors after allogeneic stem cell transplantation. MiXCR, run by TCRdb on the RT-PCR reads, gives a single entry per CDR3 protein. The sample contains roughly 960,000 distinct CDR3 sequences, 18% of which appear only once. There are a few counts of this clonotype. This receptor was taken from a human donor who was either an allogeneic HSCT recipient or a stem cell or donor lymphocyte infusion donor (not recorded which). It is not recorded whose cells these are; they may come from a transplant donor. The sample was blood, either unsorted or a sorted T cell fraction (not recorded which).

In DNA form, the CDR3 reads TGCGCCAGCATGGGTGACAACACTGAAGCTTTCTTT. This translates into CASMGDNTEAFF. V gene TRBV5-1 combines with J gene TRBJ1-1; no clear D gene. Germline V gene data show CDR1 as SGHRS and CDR2 as YFSETQ. Deletions cut 6 bases from V and 2 bases from J, with 8 bases between. The CDR3 runs to 12 residues.